This TCR beta chain was identified in a study of T cell responses to AZD1222 COVID-19 vaccine. Turning to the study itself: Second-dose groups at about 4 or about 12 weeks were pooled.

General observations from the study: White British donors predominated, females outnumbered males, and clonal diversity was possibly underestimated. A reported finding is that nearly half of spike-specific TCRs target unmutated variant regions.

Clones were sequenced by immunoSEQ multiplex PCR, and TCRdb holds only the in-frame ones, with some missing. The sample contains about 140,000 clones, around 91% of which appear only once. About this clone itself: Its antigen is still unknown.

Germline V gives CDR1 SGHDT, CDR2 YYEEEE. J lost 7 bases, V lost 6 bases, and 9 bases had no gene match. The CDR3 has 13 residues. The chain combines TRBV5-6 with TRBJ1-2, with 7 nucleotides matching TRBD1. The source material was peripheral blood, sampled on day 0 of AZD1222 vaccination. This sequence was found in an adult in good health. The DNA for the CDR3 is TGTGCCAGCAAGGGCAGGGGGAGATTTGGCTACACCTTC. Translation: CASKGRGRFGYTF. Based on the CDR3 plus reference TRBV5-6 and TRBJ1-2, the full variable domain is DAGVTQSPTHLIKTRGQQVTLRCSPKSGHDTVSWYQQALGQGPQFIFQYYEEEERQRGNFPDRFSGHQFPNYSSELNVNALLLGDSALYLCASKGRGRFGYTFGSGTRLTVV.